The 29 T cell receptor beta chains presented below share a single source sample, sequenced in a study of blood T cells in healthy people across ages. The use of a sample-barcoded 5' primer and a J-beta primer mix characterized a second PCR of 7 to 11 cycles. TCRdb re-analysed the 5' RACE reads in MiXCR, keeping a single row per CDR3 protein. The sample comprises about 730,000 distinct CDR3 sequences, roughly 43% of which are singletons, and 20% to 25% rests with the top ten. The sequencing sample was made of blood. These receptors came from a woman aged 55-70 years in good health.

There are a few counts of this clonotype. V usage is TRBV20-1 and J usage is TRBJ2-1, with D perhaps TRBD2 (6 bases). V gave up 0 bases and J gave up 5 bases, with 14 bases separating them. The CDR3 consists of 15 residues. Germline CDR1 is DFQATT and CDR2 is SNEGSKA (reference sequence). For the CDR3, the DNA is TGCAGTGCTAGAGATCGGGCGGGGCCTCACAATGAGCAGTTCTTC. Translating it yields CSARDRAGPHNEQFF.

V gene TRBV5-1 combines with J gene TRBJ1-2; TRBD1 might be the D (5 bases). V was clipped by 1 base and J by 8 bases, with 15 bases between them. The CDR3 consists of 14 residues. Germline lookup yields CDR1 SGHRS and CDR2 YFSETQ. The CDR3, as DNA: TGCGCCAGCAGCTTGACGGGGCAAAATAGCGGCTACACCTTC. As protein: CASSLTGQNSGYTF.

This clonotype was seen only a few times. This rearrangement joins TRBV7-9 to TRBJ2-1; TRBD2 matches 15 bases. J gave up 9 bases and V 8 bases, and 5 bases lay outside the gene matches. The germline CDR1 and CDR2 sequences are SEHNR and FQNEAQ (reference sequence). This CDR3 is 14 amino acids long. The CDR3 loop reads CASAGLAGGGEQFF. In nucleotides, the CDR3 is TGTGCCAGCGCGGGACTAGCGGGAGGCGGTGAGCAGTTCTTC. The full variable domain, with the rest looked up from reference TRBV7-9 and TRBJ2-1, is DTGVSQNPRHKITKRGQNVTFRCDPISEHNRLYWYRQTLGQGPEFLTYFQNEAQLEKSRLLSDRFSAERPKGSFSTLEIQRTEQGDSAMYLCASAGLAGGGEQFFGPGTRLTVL.

There are a few counts of this clonotype. A read error may explain this, as a much larger clone is one base away. The rearrangement joins TRBV29-1 to TRBJ2-5; 14 positions match TRBD2. In germline, CDR1 is SQVTM, CDR2 ANQGSEA. The CDR3 spans 15 residues. Germline trimming cut 3 bases from V and 11 bases from J; bases unmatched to any gene: 11. CDR3 DNA sequence: TGCAGCGTTGAGACCGGGACTAGCGGGAGAAATGAGCAGTACTTC. Its translation is CSVETGTSGRNEQYF.

The V call is TRBV20-1, the J call TRBJ1-1, with D perhaps TRBD1 (5 bases). Germline values: CDR1 DFQATT, CDR2 SNEGSKA (reference sequence). Trimming cost V 4 bases and J 1 base, with 19 bases left between them. This CDR3 contains 16 residues. CDR3 loop: CSATVRDGPWNTEAFF. DNA for the CDR3: TGCAGTGCTACCGTCCGGGACGGGCCATGGAACACTGAAGCTTTCTTT.

In regard to this clonotype: This sequence may be a read error, since a much larger clone differs from it by one base. The chain carries TRBV30 and TRBJ1-4; 10 positions agree with TRBD1. CDR1 and CDR2 (germline): GTSNPN, SVGIG (reference sequence). The CDR3 length is 14 residues. For the CDR3, the DNA is TGTACCTGGAGTCCCGGGACAGGGGATGAAAAACTGTTTTTT. This gives the protein CTWSPGTGDEKLFF.

The chain combines TRBV27 with TRBJ2-5; weak D call: TRBD2 (7 bases). The CDR3 loop spans 14 amino acids. Germline loops: CDR1 MNHEY, CDR2 SMNVEV (reference sequence). V was pared by 3 bases and J by 2 bases, with 10 bases between. The CDR3 reads CASSFEGGQETQYF. In DNA form, the CDR3 reads TGTGCCAGCAGTTTCGAGGGGGGGCAAGAGACCCAGTACTTC.

The chain uses TRBV30 and TRBJ2-5; 11 bases match TRBD2. The V and J ends lost 3 bases and 11 bases, in that order; junction bases with no gene match: 17. Germline V gives CDR1 GTSNPN, CDR2 SVGIG (reference sequence). The CDR3 runs 16 residues. CDR3: CAWRSLLAGGFNEQYF. The DNA of the CDR3 is TGTGCCTGGAGGTCCCTTCTAGCGGGGGGCTTCAATGAGCAGTACTTC.

The V call is TRBV2, the J call TRBJ2-1; 10 positions agree with TRBD2. CDR3 size: 17 residues. Germline loops: CDR1 SNHLY, CDR2 FYNNEI. V was clipped by 3 bases and J by 0 bases; unmatched bases: 5. CDR3: CASSDVAGGGSYNEQFF. The DNA of the CDR3 is TGTGCCAGCAGTGACGTAGCGGGAGGCGGCTCCTACAATGAGCAGTTCTTC.

V usage is TRBV30 and J usage is TRBJ1-1, with TRBD1 matching over 7 bases. Germline V gene sequence: CDR1 GTSNPN, CDR2 SVGIG (reference sequence). The CDR3 extends over 9 amino acids. The CDR3 loop reads CAMDREAFF. The DNA of the CDR3 is TGTGCAATGGACAGGGAAGCTTTCTTT.

In its sample, this clonotype was seen a few times. Relative to the germline gene, one junction end is altered; a read error may explain this. The chain uses TRBV7-7 and TRBJ2-1; 10 bases align to TRBD2. The germline V gene has CDR1 SSHAT and CDR2 FNYEAQ (reference sequence). The CDR3 has 17 amino acids. CDR3 bases: TGTGCTAGCAGCCGAGGACTAGCGGCGATATCTGACAATGAGCAGTTCTTC. This encodes CASSRGLAAISDNEQFF.

The CDR3 region has the DNA TGCAGTGCACGGACGAGGGACACTGAAGCTTTCTTT. Translating it yields CSARTRDTEAFF. The chain couples TRBV20-1 to TRBJ1-1; D gene uncertain. The CDR3 has 12 residues. Germline CDR1 reads DFQATT; CDR2 reads SNEGSKA (reference sequence). Trimming pared 6 bases from V and 3 bases from J, leaving 11 bases between.

The CDR3 DNA is TGTGCCAGCAGCCAAGAGGGTAGGCAGACAAGTGAAAAACTGTTTTTT. Protein: CASSQEGRQTSEKLFF. The V call is TRBV4-2, the J call TRBJ1-4; no reliable D call. CDR1 and CDR2 (germline): LGHNA, YNFKEQ. V lost 0 bases and J lost 7, with 15 bases in between. The length of the CDR3 is 16 residues.

The chain combines TRBV10-3 with TRBJ1-1; TRBD1 agrees at 9 bases. The ends lost 3 bases at V and 0 bases at J; junction bases unmatched: 11. The germline V gene encodes CDR1 ENHRY and CDR2 SYGVKD. The CDR3 loop spans 18 amino acids. The CDR3 protein is CAISDSTGGRGVNTEAFF. DNA of the CDR3: TGTGCCATCAGTGACTCGACAGGGGGGAGAGGGGTGAACACTGAAGCTTTCTTT.

This CDR3 reads CASSPSSSAGGANVLTF. CDR3 bases: TGTGCCAGCAGTCCGTCCTCTTCGGCGGGAGGGGCCAACGTCCTGACTTTC. This rearrangement joins TRBV27 to TRBJ2-6; a weak D match, TRBD2 (6 bases). V dropped 5 bases and J dropped 4 bases, with 18 bases sitting between them. The CDR3 contains 17 residues. From germline, CDR1 is MNHEY and CDR2 SMNVEV (reference sequence).

About this clonotype: Since a much larger clone is just one base distant, this may be a read error. The rearrangement uses TRBV29-1 and TRBJ2-5; TRBD2 is a possible D gene (7 bases). The CDR3 contains 15 residues. Looked up from germline, CDR1 is SQVTM and CDR2 is ANQGSEA. V lost 6 bases and J 0 bases, leaving 17 bases between the germline ends. CDR3 in DNA: TGCAGCGTGGGGAGGGCAACAGGGAACCAAGAGACCCAGTACTTC. Its translation is CSVGRATGNQETQYF.

This clonotype occurred a few times. The rearrangement links TRBV3-1 to TRBJ2-5; 8 bases align to TRBD1. The V and J ends lost 2 bases and 3 bases, in that order; junction bases with no gene match: 2. Germline loops: CDR1 LGHDT, CDR2 YNNKEL (reference sequence). This CDR3 region has 14 residues. CDR3 region: CASSQLDREETQYF. For the CDR3, the DNA is TGTGCCAGCAGCCAACTGGACAGGGAAGAGACCCAGTACTTC.

The V and J genes are TRBV5-8 and TRBJ2-5; 11 nucleotides match TRBD2. With 5 bases clipped from V and 5 bases from J, the junction kept 8 bases outside the gene matches. Germline V CDR1 and CDR2: SGHTS, YDEGEE. The CDR3 sequence is 15 residues long. CDR3 sequence reads: CASRGQLAGVETQYF. Here the CDR3 DNA reads TGTGCCAGCAGAGGACAACTAGCGGGGGTGGAGACCCAGTACTTC.

This clonotype showed up just a few times. The genes are TRBV10-3 and TRBJ1-1, with 7 bases identical to TRBD1. CDR3 length: 14 amino acids. Trimming cost V 6 bases and J 3 bases; bases outside gene matches: 7. CDR1 and CDR2 (germline): ENHRY, SYGVKD. In DNA form, the CDR3 reads TGTGCCATCAGGGTCAGGGGGTTTGACACTGAAGCTTTCTTT. This gives the protein CAIRVRGFDTEAFF.

The genes are TRBV12-3 or TRBV12-4 and TRBJ2-7; 7 bases line up with TRBD1. The J call may be incorrect, as the DNA end agrees better with TRBJ2-5. CDR3 size: 14 residues. DNA of the CDR3: TGTGCCAGCAGTTTCTCCGGGACAGAGGGGACCCAGTACTTC. Its translation is CASSFSGTEGTQYF.

CDR3: CASSLESLQVLGANVLTF. As DNA, the CDR3 is TGCGCCAGCAGCTTGGAATCGCTCCAAGTGTTGGGGGCCAACGTCCTGACTTTC. This chain joins TRBV5-1 and TRBJ2-6; no firm D call. CDR1 and CDR2 (germline): SGHRS, YFSETQ. The length of the CDR3 is 18 residues. V lost 0 bases and J lost 4, with 17 bases in between.

This clonotype was seen a handful of times. The V gene is TRBV6-5, the J gene TRBJ2-7; tentatively, D is TRBD1 (6 bases). Germline-derived CDR1 and CDR2 are MNHEY and SVGAGI. Trimming cost V 5 bases and J 4 bases, with 15 bases left between them. The CDR3 has 14 amino acids. The CDR3 coding sequence is TGTGCCAGCAGTGCTAGGGGGACCTTATACGAGCAGTACTTC. Translation: CASSARGTLYEQYF.

This clonotype appeared a few times. V usage is TRBV12-3 or TRBV12-4 and J usage is TRBJ2-5, with D uncertain. The CDR3 consists of 15 residues. The V gene lost 7 bases and the J gene lost 0 bases, with 15 bases spanning the gap. CDR3: CASTTGPTYQETQYF. CDR3 in DNA: TGTGCCAGCACCACCGGACCGACGTACCAAGAGACCCAGTACTTC.

The chain uses TRBV3-1 and TRBJ1-2, with no clear D. The CDR3 is made up of 13 amino acids. V gave up 5 bases and J gave up 4 bases, with 11 bases separating them. CDR1 and CDR2 from the germline V gene are LGHDT and YNNKEL (reference sequence). CDR3 protein: CASSFSLSYGYTF. The DNA for the CDR3 is TGTGCCAGCAGCTTTTCTCTCTCCTATGGCTACACCTTC.

The chain links TRBV18 to TRBJ1-5; weak D call: TRBD1 (5 bases). V was shortened by 4 bases and J by 0 bases, with 13 bases between the two germline ends. This CDR3 is 16 amino acids long. The germline V gene has CDR1 KGHSH and CDR2 LQKENI. CDR3 loop: CASSLRDDVSNQPQHF. The CDR3 nucleotides read TGTGCCAGCTCACTCCGGGACGACGTTAGCAATCAGCCCCAGCATTTT.

The CDR3 loop reads CASSQDRTVSSGYTF. CDR3 DNA: TGTGCCAGCAGCCAAGACAGGACAGTTTCTTCTGGCTACACCTTC. The V and J genes are TRBV3-1 and TRBJ1-2; D perhaps matches TRBD1 (6 bases). Germline V gene data show CDR1 as LGHDT and CDR2 as YNNKEL (reference sequence). Trimming took 0 bases from V and 7 from J, leaving 15 bases between them. The CDR3 totals 15 residues. Full variable domain (outside the CDR3, taken from reference TRBV3-1 and TRBJ1-2): DTAVSQTPKYLVTQMGNDKSIKCEQNLGHDTMYWYKQDSKKFLKIMFSYNNKELIINETVPNRFSPKSPDKAHLNLHINSLELGDSAVYFCASSQDRTVSSGYTFGSGTRLTVV.

The V and J genes are TRBV3-1 and TRBJ2-1, with TRBD2 matching 11 bases. CDR1 LGHDT and CDR2 YNNKEL come from the germline V gene (reference sequence). The V and J ends lost 3 bases and 4 bases, in that order; junction bases with no gene match: 2. The CDR3 is 15 amino acids. CDR3 DNA: TGTGCCAGCAGCCAGGCTAGCGGGGGGTACAATGAGCAGTTCTTC. Residues: CASSQASGGYNEQFF.

The chain has TRBV12-5 and TRBJ1-1, with no clear D. Trimming took off 2 bases at V and 8 bases at J, with 18 bases between the two ends. The CDR3 is made up of 15 amino acids. Germline V gives CDR1 LGHNT, CDR2 FRNRAP. The CDR3 region has the DNA TGTGCTAGTGGTTTGAGCCCGGAGGGTAGGGAAGAAGCTTTCTTT. Encoded protein: CASGLSPEGREEAFF.

The chain combines TRBV5-1 with TRBJ2-5; 13 bases match TRBD2. Germline-derived CDR1 and CDR2 are SGHRS and YFSETQ. J lost 11 bases, V lost 4 bases, and 8 bases had no gene match. The CDR3 covers 14 residues. The CDR3 here is CASSPGLAGAQQYF. The DNA of the CDR3 is TGCGCCAGCAGCCCCGGACTAGCGGGAGCACAGCAGTACTTC. The full variable domain, in which reference TRBV5-1 and TRBJ2-5 provide the parts outside the CDR3, is KAGVTQTPRYLIKTRGQQVTLSCSPISGHRSVSWYQQTPGQGLQFLFEYFSETQRNKGNFPGRFSGRQFSNSRSEMNVSTLELGDSALYLCASSPGLAGAQQYFGPGTRLLVL.